The 10 T cell receptor beta chains below all came from one sample that was sequenced in a study of CD8 T cells in Susac syndrome. With random hexamers, 0.5 to 1 ug RNA was reverse transcribed. TCRdb used MiXCR to reprocess the immunoSEQ multiplex PCR reads, holding one entry per CDR3 protein. Counted here are about 300,000 distinct CDR3 sequences, approximately 85% occurring once; the ten biggest clones make up roughly 0.22%. The specimen sequenced was CD8+ T cells from PBMCs. These TCRs come from a human donor with multiple sclerosis.

As regards this clonotype: A read error may account for a junction end that differs from germline. The chain has TRBV19 and TRBJ2-1, with D perhaps matching TRBD2 (6 bases). The CDR3 covers 14 residues. CDR1 is LNHDA and CDR2 is SQIVND in the germline V gene (reference sequence). CDR3 sequence reads: CTSTPDGGEYEQFF. CDR3 bases: TGTACCAGTACCCCTGACGGGGGAGAGTATGAGCAGTTCTTC.

The rearrangement uses TRBV23-1 and TRBJ2-7; 13 positions agree with TRBD2. TRBV23-1 is annotated as an ORF whose role is uncertain. The CDR3 runs 20 residues. The V and J ends lost 2 bases and 0 bases, in that order; junction bases with no gene match: 13. The CDR3 protein is CASSQPEGLAGIPSSYEQYF. CDR3 nucleotides: TGCGCCAGCAGTCAACCCGAGGGACTAGCGGGGATCCCCTCCTCCTACGAGCAGTACTTC.

This chain joins TRBV3-1 and TRBJ2-3; TRBD1 might be the D (5 bases). The germline gives CDR1 LGHDT, CDR2 YNNKEL (reference sequence). CDR3 length: 18 residues. V was cut by 0 bases and J by 5 bases, with 21 bases left in between. The DNA of the CDR3 is TGTGCCAGCAGCCAAGAAGTTGGGTCGGCAGGGTCGGAAGATACGCAGTATTTT. It encodes CASSQEVGSAGSEDTQYF.

This rearrangement joins TRBV20-1 to TRBJ2-7; weak D call: TRBD1 (7 bases). Looked up from germline, CDR1 is DFQATT and CDR2 is SNEGSKA (reference sequence). The V gene lost 2 bases and the J gene lost 6 bases, with 14 bases spanning the gap. This CDR3 comprises 13 residues. CDR3 DNA sequence: TGCAGTGCTAGACGATACCAGGGGGGCGAGCAGTACTTC. It translates to CSARRYQGGEQYF.

The sample holds a few counts of this clonotype. The chain carries TRBV27 and TRBJ2-7, with D possibly TRBD2 on 6 matching bases. The CDR3 loop spans 14 amino acids. Trimming cost V 4 bases and J 2 bases, with 12 bases left between them. The germline V gene encodes CDR1 MNHEY and CDR2 SMNVEV (reference sequence). For the CDR3, the DNA is TGTGCCAGCAGTTCCTCCGGGACTCCCTACGAGCAGTACTTC. Its protein is CASSSSGTPYEQYF.

This chain joins TRBV6-2 or TRBV6-3 and TRBJ2-7; tentative D call: TRBD2 (6 bases). V was pared by 1 base and J by 3 bases, with 22 bases between. Per the germline V gene, CDR1 is MNHEY and CDR2 is SVGEGT. The CDR3 has 18 residues. The CDR3 nucleotides are TGTGCCAGCAGTTACTGGCGGGAATGGGCCGTCACTTTCTACGAGCAGTACTTC. Amino acid sequence: CASSYWREWAVTFYEQYF.

The V call is TRBV9, the J call TRBJ2-7, with D possibly being TRBD2 (7 bases). CDR3 size: 14 residues. Trimming removed 4 bases at V and 6 bases at J, with 17 bases between. Per the germline V gene, CDR1 is SGDLS and CDR2 is YYNGEE. The CDR3 is CASSPLGGPVEQYF. CDR3 sequence (DNA): TGTGCCAGCAGCCCCCTCGGGGGGCCTGTCGAGCAGTACTTC. The variable domain in full, with the rest retrieved from reference TRBV9 and TRBJ2-7, is DSGVTQTPKHLITATGQRVTLRCSPRSGDLSVYWYQQSLDQGLQFLIQYYNGEERAKGNILERFSAQQFPDLHSELNLSSLELGDSALYFCASSPLGGPVEQYFGPGTRLTVT.

CDR3 loop: CASSRGLEIYNEQFF. CDR3 DNA sequence: TGTGCCAGCAGTCGGGGACTAGAAATTTACAATGAGCAGTTCTTC. This chain connects TRBV6-5 to TRBJ2-1; 8 nucleotides line up with TRBD2. The CDR3 covers 15 residues. V lost 5 bases and J lost 4; bases outside the gene matches: 7. Per the germline V gene, CDR1 is MNHEY and CDR2 is SVGAGI.

For this clonotype: A junction end diverges from the germline sequence, so it may reflect a read error. This chain joins TRBV18 and TRBJ2-2, with 10 bases fitting TRBD1. Germline values: CDR1 KGHSH, CDR2 LQKENI. The CDR3 is 14 amino acids. The CDR3 is CAATGQGNAGELFF. The CDR3 DNA is TGTGCCGCGACGGGACAGGGGAACGCCGGGGAGCTGTTTTTT.

V is TRBV19 and J is TRBJ2-1, with D hard to call. V gave up 0 bases and J gave up 5 bases, with 11 bases separating them. The CDR3 spans 15 residues. The germline V gene encodes CDR1 LNHDA and CDR2 SQIVND (reference sequence). This chain's CDR3 is CASSIEEWANNEQFF. In nucleotides, the CDR3 is TGTGCCAGTAGTATAGAGGAGTGGGCTAACAATGAGCAGTTCTTC.